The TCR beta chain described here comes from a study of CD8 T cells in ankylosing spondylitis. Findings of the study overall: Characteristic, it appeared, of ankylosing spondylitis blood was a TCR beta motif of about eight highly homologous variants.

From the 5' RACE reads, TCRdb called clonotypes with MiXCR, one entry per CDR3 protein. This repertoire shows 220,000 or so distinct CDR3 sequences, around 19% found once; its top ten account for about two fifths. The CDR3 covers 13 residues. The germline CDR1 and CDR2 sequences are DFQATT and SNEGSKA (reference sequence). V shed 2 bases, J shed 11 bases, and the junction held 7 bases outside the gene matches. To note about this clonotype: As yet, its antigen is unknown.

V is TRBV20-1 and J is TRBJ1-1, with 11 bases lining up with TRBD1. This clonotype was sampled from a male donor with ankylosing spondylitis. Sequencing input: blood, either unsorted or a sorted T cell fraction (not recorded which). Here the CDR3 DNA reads TGCAGTGCTAGAACCGGACAGGGGGCGCGTGCTTTCTTT. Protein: CSARTGQGARAFF.